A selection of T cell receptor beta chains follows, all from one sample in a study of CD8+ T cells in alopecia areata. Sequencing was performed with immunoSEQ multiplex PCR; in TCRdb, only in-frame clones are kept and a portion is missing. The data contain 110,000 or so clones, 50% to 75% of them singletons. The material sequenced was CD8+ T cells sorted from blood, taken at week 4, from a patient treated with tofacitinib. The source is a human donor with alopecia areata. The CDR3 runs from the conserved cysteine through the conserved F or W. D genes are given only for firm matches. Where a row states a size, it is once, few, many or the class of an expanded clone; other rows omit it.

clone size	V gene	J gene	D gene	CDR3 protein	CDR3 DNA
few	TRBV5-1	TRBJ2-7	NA	CASSLGPLSYEQYF	TGCGCCAGCAGCTTGGGACCGCTGTCCTACGAGCAGTACTTC
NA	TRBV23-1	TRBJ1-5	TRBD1	CASSQHDRGRVRVNQPQHF	TGCGCCAGCAGTCAACACGACAGGGGCAGAGTGAGGGTCAATCAGCCCCAGCATTTT
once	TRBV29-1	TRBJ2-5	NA	CSVPAGAQGTQYF	TGCAGCGTTCCGGCAGGGGCCCAAGGGACCCAGTACTTC
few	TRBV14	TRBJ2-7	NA	CASSQYRADEQYF	TGTGCCAGCAGCCAATACAGGGCCGACGAGCAGTACTTC
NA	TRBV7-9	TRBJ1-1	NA	CASSPPTRDEAFF	TGTGCCAGCAGCCCGCCAACACGCGATGAAGCTTTCTTT
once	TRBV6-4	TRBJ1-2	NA	CASSPEGYNYGYTF	TGTGCCAGCAGTCCAGAAGGCTACAACTATGGCTACACCTTC
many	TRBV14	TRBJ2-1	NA	CASSRGYNEQFF	TGTGCCAGCAGCCGGGGATACAATGAGCAGTTCTTC
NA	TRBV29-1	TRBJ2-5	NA	CSVLGGVKETQYF	TGCAGCGTTTTAGGGGGGGTAAAGGAGACCCAGTACTTC
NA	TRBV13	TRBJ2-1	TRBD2	CASSFSGALYNEQFF	TGTGCCAGCAGCTTTAGCGGGGCCCTTTACAATGAGCAGTTCTTC
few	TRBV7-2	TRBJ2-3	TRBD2	CASSSTSGGADTQYF	TGTGCCAGCAGCTCGACTAGCGGGGGGGCCGATACGCAGTATTTT
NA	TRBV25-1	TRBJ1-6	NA	CASSPHRMGSPLHF	TGTGCCAGCAGTCCCCACAGGATGGGTTCACCCCTCCACTTT
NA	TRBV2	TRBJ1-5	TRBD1	CASSEGQGNQPQHF	TGTGCCAGCAGTGAGGGACAGGGGAACCAGCCCCAGCATTTT
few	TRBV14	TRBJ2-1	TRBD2	CASSQFGGSSYNEQFF	TGTGCCAGCAGCCAATTCGGGGGGAGCTCCTACAATGAGCAGTTCTTC
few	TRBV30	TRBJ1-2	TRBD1	CAWRDRGFNYGYTF	TGTGCCTGGAGGGACAGGGGGTTTAACTATGGCTACACCTTC
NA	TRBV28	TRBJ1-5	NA	CASSNQPQHF	TGTGCCAGCAGTAATCAGCCCCAGCATTTT
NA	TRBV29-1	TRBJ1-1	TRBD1	CSVTQTGGKAEAFF	TGCAGCGTTACTCAAACAGGGGGGAAGGCTGAAGCTTTCTTT
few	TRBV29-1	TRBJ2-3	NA	CSVSDLHRADTQYF	TGCAGCGTTTCCGACCTCCACCGAGCAGATACGCAGTATTTT
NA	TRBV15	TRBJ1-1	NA	CATSRDHRSTEAFF	TGTGCCACCAGCAGAGATCACAGGTCCACTGAAGCTTTCTTT
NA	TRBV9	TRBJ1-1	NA	CASSVEEDTEAFF	TGTGCCAGCAGCGTAGAGGAGGACACTGAAGCTTTCTTT
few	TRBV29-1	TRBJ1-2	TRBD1	CSVGGDRESPYGYTF	TGCAGCGTTGGGGGGGACAGGGAGAGTCCCTATGGCTACACCTTC
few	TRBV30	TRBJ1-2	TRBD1	CAWSGDRDYGYTF	TGTGCCTGGAGTGGGGACAGGGACTATGGCTACACCTTC
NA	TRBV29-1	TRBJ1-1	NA	CSVEEDPGQEAFF	TGCAGCGTTGAAGAGGATCCGGGACAAGAAGCTTTCTTT
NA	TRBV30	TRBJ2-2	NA	CACRQGGAGELFF	TGTGCCTGCCGACAGGGAGGAGCCGGGGAGCTGTTTTTT
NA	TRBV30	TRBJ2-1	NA	CAWSVAEGNNEQFF	TGTGCCTGGAGTGTAGCAGAGGGGAACAATGAGCAGTTCTTC
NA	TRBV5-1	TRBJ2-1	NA	CASSSMDSYNEQFF	TGCGCCAGCAGCTCCATGGACAGTTACAATGAGCAGTTCTTC
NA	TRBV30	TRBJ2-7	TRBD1	CAWSWGQGDYEQYF	TGTGCCTGGAGTTGGGGACAGGGGGACTACGAGCAGTACTTC
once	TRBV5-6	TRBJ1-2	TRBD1	CASSLGTGDGYTF	TGTGCCAGCAGCTTGGGGACAGGGGATGGCTACACCTTC
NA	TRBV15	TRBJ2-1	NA	CATSRAARVNEQFF	TGTGCCACCAGCCGGGCGGCTCGCGTAAATGAGCAGTTCTTC
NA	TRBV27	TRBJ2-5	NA	CASSQGMSETQYF	TGTGCCAGCAGCCAGGGGATGAGTGAGACCCAGTACTTC
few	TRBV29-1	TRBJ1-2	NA	CSVETTRGYGYTF	TGCAGCGTCGAGACAACGAGGGGCTATGGCTACACCTTC
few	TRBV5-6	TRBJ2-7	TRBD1	CASGYRGEQYF	TGTGCCAGCGGATACAGGGGTGAGCAGTACTTC
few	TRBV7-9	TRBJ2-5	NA	CASSLTLRQETQYF	TGTGCCAGCAGCTTGACCCTACGACAAGAGACCCAGTACTTC
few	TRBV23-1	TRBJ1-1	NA	CARKQATSPMNTEAFF	TGCGCCAGAAAACAGGCTACATCCCCAATGAACACTGAAGCTTTCTTT
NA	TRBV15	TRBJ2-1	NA	CATSRDQYEQFF	TGTGCCACCAGCAGAGATCAGTATGAGCAGTTCTTC
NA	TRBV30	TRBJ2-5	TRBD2	CAWSVGLAEETQYF	TGTGCCTGGAGTGTTGGGCTAGCGGAGGAGACCCAGTACTTC
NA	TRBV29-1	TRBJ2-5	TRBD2	CSVEDSREEEETQYF	TGCAGCGTTGAAGATTCGCGGGAGGAGGAGGAGACCCAGTACTTC
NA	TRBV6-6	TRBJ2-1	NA	CASSYSDNEQFF	TGTGCCAGCAGTTACTCGGACAATGAGCAGTTCTTC
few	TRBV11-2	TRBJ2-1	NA	CASSFGLGNEQFF	TGTGCCAGCAGCTTCGGGCTCGGGAATGAGCAGTTCTTC
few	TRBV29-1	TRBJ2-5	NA	CSVAGETWRETQYF	TGCAGCGTTGCGGGGGAAACCTGGCGAGAGACCCAGTACTTC
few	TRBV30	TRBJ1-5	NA	CAWTTPWDDNQPQHF	TGTGCCTGGACCACACCCTGGGACGACAATCAGCCCCAGCATTTT
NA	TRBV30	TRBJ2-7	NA	CAWSVGAAAEQYF	TGTGCCTGGAGTGTAGGGGCGGCCGCCGAGCAGTACTTC
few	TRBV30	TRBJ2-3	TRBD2	CAWTLAGGPLADTQYF	TGTGCCTGGACCCTAGCGGGGGGGCCTTTAGCAGATACGCAGTATTTT
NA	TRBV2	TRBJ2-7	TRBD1	CASSEYGGTGGYEQYF	TGTGCCAGCAGTGAATATGGAGGGACAGGAGGCTACGAGCAGTACTTC
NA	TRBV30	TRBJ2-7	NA	CAWSSGVGDEQYF	TGTGCCTGGAGTTCGGGGGTCGGAGACGAGCAGTACTTC
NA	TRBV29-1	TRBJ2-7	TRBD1	CSVGTAGTGAYEQYF	TGCAGCGTTGGGACAGCCGGGACAGGGGCCTACGAGCAGTACTTC
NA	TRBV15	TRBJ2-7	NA	CATSWGWAYEQYF	TGTGCCACCAGCTGGGGGTGGGCCTACGAGCAGTACTTC
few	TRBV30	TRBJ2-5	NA	CAWSVNTGETQYF	TGTGCCTGGAGTGTAAATACGGGAGAGACCCAGTACTTC
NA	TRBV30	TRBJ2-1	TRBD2	CALDRGGVEQFF	TGTGCCCTGGACCGCGGGGGGGTTGAGCAGTTCTTC
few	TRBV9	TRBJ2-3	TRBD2	CASSDAGGIADTQYF	TGTGCCAGCAGCGATGCGGGGGGCATTGCAGATACGCAGTATTTT
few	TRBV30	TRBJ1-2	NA	CAWSAGSGLDYGYTF	TGTGCCTGGAGTGCTGGCTCGGGTTTGGACTATGGCTACACCTTC
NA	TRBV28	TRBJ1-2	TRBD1	CATATGNYGYTF	TGTGCCACCGCGACAGGGAACTATGGCTACACCTTC
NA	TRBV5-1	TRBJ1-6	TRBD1	CASRTGEDSPLHF	TGCGCCAGCAGGACAGGGGAAGATTCACCCCTCCACTTT
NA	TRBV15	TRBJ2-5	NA	CATSIPDSRRETQYF	TGTGCCACCAGCATTCCGGACAGTAGGAGGGAGACCCAGTACTTC
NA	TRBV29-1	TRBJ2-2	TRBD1	CSVWSGQGTGELFF	TGCAGCGTTTGGTCGGGACAGGGCACCGGGGAGCTGTTTTTT
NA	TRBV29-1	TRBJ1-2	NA	CSVADRTFNYGYTF	TGCAGCGTCGCGGACAGAACCTTTAACTATGGCTACACCTTC
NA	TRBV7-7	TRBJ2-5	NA	CASSLVVQETQYF	TGTGCTAGCAGCTTAGTAGTCCAAGAGACCCAGTACTTC
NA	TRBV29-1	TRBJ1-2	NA	CSVGGRANYGYTF	TGCAGCGTTGGGGGGCGAGCTAACTATGGCTACACCTTC
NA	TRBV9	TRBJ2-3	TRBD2	CASSTSPGLAGGTDTQYF	TGTGCCAGCAGCACCTCCCCGGGACTAGCGGGGGGCACAGATACGCAGTATTTT
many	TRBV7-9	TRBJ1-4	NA	CASSLLAAGRGNEKLFF	TGTGCCAGCAGCCTTTTAGCTGCCGGCAGGGGCAATGAAAAACTGTTTTTT
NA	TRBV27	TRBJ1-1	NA	CASSSDQWDTEAFF	TGTGCCAGCAGTTCTGACCAGTGGGACACTGAAGCTTTCTTT